The 10 T cell receptor beta chains below come from one sample, sequenced in a study of cytomegalovirus exposure and HLA in healthy donors. The PCR ran on 60 Vbeta and 13 Jbeta primers. Generated by immunoSEQ multiplex PCR, the TCRdb table keeps only in-frame clones and is missing some. The sample contains 130,000 or so clones, approximately 77% of which appear only once. Sequencing used PBMCs. These receptor sequences come from a man between 18 and 29 years old in good health and CMV-seronegative.

This clone has only one observation. The chain is built from TRBV5-1 and TRBJ2-1; 13 bases map to TRBD2. Germline values: CDR1 SGHRS, CDR2 YFSETQ. Trimming at V came to 0 bases and at J to 1 base, leaving 7 bases not matched to a gene. This CDR3 spans 19 amino acids. Written as DNA, the CDR3 is TGCGCCAGCAGCTTGGTGAGGACTAGCGGGGGCGGGTCCTACAATGAGCAGTTCTTC. It yields the protein CASSLVRTSGGGSYNEQFF.

This clone appeared a few times. The chain carries TRBV19 and TRBJ1-1, with TRBD1 matching 7 bases. There are 15 residues in the CDR3. Trimming at V came to 4 bases and at J to 6 bases, leaving 11 bases not matched to a gene. Germline V gene data show CDR1 as LNHDA and CDR2 as SQIVND (reference sequence). CDR3 loop: CASSTGSGGFAEAFF. CDR3 DNA: TGTGCCAGTAGTACAGGGTCAGGGGGGTTCGCTGAAGCTTTCTTT.

The DNA for the CDR3 is TGCGCCAGCAGCCAATTGGGCCTCGGCAATCAGCCCCAGCATTTT. It yields the protein CASSQLGLGNQPQHF. The chain carries TRBV4-1 and TRBJ1-5; D ambiguous. Between the trimmed V and J ends, which lost 2 bases and 2 bases, there was a span of 10 bases. The V gene's germline CDR1 is MGHRA and CDR2 YSYEKL. This CDR3 has 15 residues.

The chain joins TRBV27 to TRBJ1-1, with D possibly TRBD1 on 6 matching bases. Trimming left V 4 bases short and J 4 bases short, with 16 bases between. The CDR3 loop spans 15 amino acids. CDR1 and CDR2 (germline): MNHEY, SMNVEV (reference sequence). CDR3: CASSSPGARVTEAFF. CDR3 DNA: TGTGCCAGCAGTTCCCCAGGGGCGCGAGTCACTGAAGCTTTCTTT.

The chain combines TRBV18 with TRBJ2-7; 7 positions match TRBD1. V dropped 1 base and J dropped 3; count of bases not matched to a gene: 3. Per the germline V gene, CDR1 is KGHSH and CDR2 is LQKENI. This CDR3 region has 14 residues. This CDR3 reads CASSPLGTDYEQYF. CDR3 DNA sequence: TGTGCCAGCTCACCACTAGGGACAGACTACGAGCAGTACTTC.

The chain links TRBV4-2 to TRBJ2-7; 11 nucleotides align to TRBD2. Unmatched junction bases numbered 9, after V lost 0 bases and J lost 5 bases. The CDR3 is 17 amino acids. Looked up from germline, CDR1 is LGHNA and CDR2 is YNFKEQ. CDR3 loop: CASSQEVAGGGMHEQYF. CDR3 sequence (DNA): TGTGCCAGCAGCCAAGAGGTAGCGGGGGGGGGCATGCACGAGCAGTACTTC.

The chain recombines TRBV7-2 with TRBJ2-3, with 13 positions matching TRBD2. The CDR3 length is 16 residues. J was trimmed by 1 base and V by 5 bases; bases with no gene match: 3. Germline V lookup: CDR1 SGHTA, CDR2 FQGNSA. The DNA of the CDR3 is TGTGCCAGCAGCCGGACTAGCGGGGGACGCACAGATACGCAGTATTTT. Translating it yields CASSRTSGGRTDTQYF. Full variable domain (rest looked up from reference TRBV7-2 and TRBJ2-3): GAGVSQSPSNKVTEKGKDVELRCDPISGHTALYWYRQSLGQGLEFLIYFQGNSAPDKSGLPSDRFSAERTGGSVSTLTIQRTQQEDSAVYLCASSRTSGGRTDTQYFGPGTRLTVL.

V and J are TRBV29-1 and TRBJ2-3; TRBD2 aligns across 7 bases. Germline loops: CDR1 SQVTM, CDR2 ANQGSEA. This CDR3 is built from 13 residues. Trimming at V came to 5 bases and at J to 5 bases, leaving 7 bases not matched to a gene. In DNA form, the CDR3 reads TGCAGCGTTTCAGCGGGGACCCTAGATACGCAGTATTTT. Translating it yields CSVSAGTLDTQYF.

This clone was recorded only once. The chain employs TRBV11-2 and TRBJ2-3; D gene unclear. CDR1 and CDR2 (germline): SGHAT, FQNNGV. The CDR3 runs 13 residues. Between the trimmed V and J ends, which lost 8 bases and 3 bases, there was a span of 12 bases. The CDR3, as DNA: TGTGCCAGCGCTGTGAGCGTTACAGATACGCAGTATTTT. Protein sequence: CASAVSVTDTQYF. The entire variable domain, with the rest obtained from reference TRBV11-2 and TRBJ2-3, is as follows: EAGVAQSPRYKIIEKRQSVAFWCNPISGHATLYWYQQILGQGPKLLIQFQNNGVVDDSQLPKDRFSAERLKGVDSTLKIQPAKLEDSAVYLCASAVSVTDTQYFGPGTRLTVL.

The chain links TRBV13 to TRBJ1-1; D remains unclear. Germline V CDR1 and CDR2: PRHDT, FYEKMQ (reference sequence). The V end was cut by 4 bases, the J end by 5 bases, with 11 bases between. CDR3 length: 13 residues. The CDR3 loop is CASSSRLRTEAFF. CDR3 DNA sequence: TGTGCCAGCAGCTCACGACTCCGGACTGAAGCTTTCTTT.